The 10 T cell receptor beta chains given below trace back to one sample, sequenced in a study of cytomegalovirus exposure and HLA in healthy donors (dated by TCRdb to 2017 to 2019). Receptors were amplified or captured by the immunoSEQ multiplex PCR assay. For the multiplex PCR, a mixture combining 60 forward primers for TCR Vbeta segments and 13 reverse primers for TCR Jbeta segments was used. Not all clones reach the TCRdb copy of this immuneACCESS table, which keeps in-frame sequences only. Checked studies attribute under half of the gap to unresolved V genes and leave the rest unexplained. The sample has around 150,000 clones on record, about 72% of them singletons. The top ten clones comprise about 3.8% of the sample. Material for sequencing was PBMCs. The receptor set was obtained from a man aged 30 to 45 in good health and CMV-seropositive.

The rearrangement uses TRBV6-1 and TRBJ2-6; D uncertain. This CDR3 is 15 amino acids long. V was trimmed by 4 bases and J by 4 bases, leaving 11 bases between them. Germline CDR1 reads MNHNS; CDR2 reads SASEGT. Here the CDR3 reads CASSAPTWGANVLTF. DNA of the CDR3: TGTGCCAGCAGTGCCCCTACGTGGGGGGCCAACGTCCTGACTTTC.

The V call is TRBV11-3, the J call TRBJ1-4, with 8 bases fitting TRBD1. The CDR3 consists of 15 residues. The germline V gene encodes CDR1 SGHNT and CDR2 YENEEA. J was trimmed by 6 bases and V by 6 bases; bases with no gene match: 9. CDR3 sequence (DNA): TGTGCCAGCAGATCCTCAGGGGGCGAGGATGAAAAACTGTTTTTT. Translated, it gives CASRSSGGEDEKLFF. Full variable domain (outside the CDR3, taken from reference TRBV11-3 and TRBJ1-4): EAGVVQSPRYKIIEKKQPVAFWCNPISGHNTLYWYLQNLGQGPELLIRYENEEAVDDSQLPKDRFSAERLKGVDSTLKIQPAELGDSAVYLCASRSSGGEDEKLFFGSGTQLSVL.

The chain has TRBV7-9 and TRBJ2-7; TRBD2 is a possible D gene (6 bases). The CDR3 has 14 residues. Looked up from germline, CDR1 is SEHNR and CDR2 is FQNEAQ (reference sequence). Trimming stripped 2 bases from V and 4 bases from J, with 12 bases between. The CDR3 DNA reads as TGTGCCAGCAGCTTAAGCCGCGGGGCTTACGAGCAGTACTTC. This encodes CASSLSRGAYEQYF.

The sample holds a few counts of this clone. The CDR3 here is CASRLGQGLSYEQYF. CDR3 sequence (DNA): TGTGCCAGCAGACTGGGACAGGGTTTATCCTACGAGCAGTACTTC. The rearrangement joins TRBV2 to TRBJ2-7, with 9 bases identical to TRBD1. CDR1 SNHLY and CDR2 FYNNEI come from the germline V gene. The CDR3 spans 15 residues. V gave up 6 bases and J gave up 1 base; unmatched junction bases: 7.

V usage is TRBV4-1 and J usage is TRBJ2-2, with 8 positions matching TRBD2. This CDR3 contains 16 residues. Germline CDR1 MGHRA, CDR2 YSYEKL. The V segment lost 6 bases and the J segment 0 bases; nucleotides outside the gene matches: 6. The DNA for the CDR3 is TGCGCCAGCAGAACGCTAGCGGGCACGAACACCGGGGAGCTGTTTTTT. Its protein is CASRTLAGTNTGELFF.

This clone appeared a single time. The chain employs TRBV4-1 and TRBJ2-3; the match to TRBD2 covers 11 bases. The CDR3 is made up of 19 amino acids. Germline assignment: CDR1 MGHRA and CDR2 YSYEKL. With 2 bases clipped from V and 2 bases from J, the junction kept 12 bases outside the gene matches. As DNA, the CDR3 is TGCGCCAGCAGCCAAAATATTCAGACTAGCGGGGCCTTCACAGATACGCAGTATTTT. This encodes CASSQNIQTSGAFTDTQYF.

The CDR3: CASSLAGTGTDTQYF. CDR3 coding DNA: TGTGCCAGCAGCTTAGCTGGGACAGGCACAGATACGCAGTATTTT. V is TRBV7-9 and J is TRBJ2-3; 7 bases map to TRBD1. Germline V CDR1 and CDR2: SEHNR, FQNEAQ (reference sequence). The CDR3 totals 15 residues. V shed 0 bases, J shed 1 base, and the junction held 1 base outside the gene matches.

This clone was found a few times. The CDR3 region is CASSQSGTNKYNEQFF. CDR3 DNA sequence: TGTGCCAGCAGCCAATCCGGGACTAACAAATACAATGAGCAGTTCTTC. V usage is TRBV4-2 and J usage is TRBJ2-1; TRBD2 agrees at 7 bases. CDR1 is LGHNA, CDR2 YNFKEQ, per germline. The CDR3 totals 16 residues. V lost 2 bases and J lost 4; bases outside the gene matches: 8.

The chain employs TRBV19 and TRBJ2-7; TRBD1 agrees at 7 bases. V trimming: 3 bases; J trimming: 2 bases; junction bases outside the gene matches: 7. The CDR3 totals 15 residues. Germline lookup yields CDR1 LNHDA and CDR2 SQIVND (reference sequence). CDR3 sequence: CASSILGTDTYEQYF. The CDR3 DNA sequence: TGTGCCAGTAGTATTCTGGGGACAGACACCTACGAGCAGTACTTC.

The chain couples TRBV9 to TRBJ1-2; the match to TRBD1 covers 7 bases. This CDR3 has 15 amino acids. The V gene end was trimmed by 3 bases and the J gene end by 3 bases; junction bases not matched to a gene: 8. The germline CDR1 and CDR2 sequences are SGDLS and YYNGEE. The CDR3 coding sequence is TGTGCCAGCAGCGGAGCCACCACAGGGGACTATGGCTACACCTTC. It translates to CASSGATTGDYGYTF.